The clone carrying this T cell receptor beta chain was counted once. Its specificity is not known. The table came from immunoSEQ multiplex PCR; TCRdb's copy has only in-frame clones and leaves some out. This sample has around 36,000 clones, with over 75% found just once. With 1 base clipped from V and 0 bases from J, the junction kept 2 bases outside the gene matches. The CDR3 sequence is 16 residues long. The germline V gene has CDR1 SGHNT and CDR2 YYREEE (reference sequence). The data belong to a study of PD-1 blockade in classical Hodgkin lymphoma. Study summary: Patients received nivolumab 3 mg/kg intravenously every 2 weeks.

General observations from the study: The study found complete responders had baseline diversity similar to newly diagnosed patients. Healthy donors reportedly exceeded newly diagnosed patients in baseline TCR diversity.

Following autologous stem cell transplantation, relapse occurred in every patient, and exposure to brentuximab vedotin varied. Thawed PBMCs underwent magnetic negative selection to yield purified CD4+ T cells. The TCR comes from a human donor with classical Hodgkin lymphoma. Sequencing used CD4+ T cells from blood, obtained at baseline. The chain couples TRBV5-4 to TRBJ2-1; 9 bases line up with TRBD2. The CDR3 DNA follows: TGTGCCAGCAGCTTGCTAGCGGGACGCTCCTACAATGAGCAGTTCTTC. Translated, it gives CASSLLAGRSYNEQFF.